These 29 T cell receptor beta chains came from one sample sequenced in a study of CD8 T cell repertoires and HIV-1 epitope variants. Assay used: immunoSEQ multiplex PCR; TCRdb lists only in-frame clones, some missing. The sample carries approximately 90,000 clones, over 70% recorded once. The specimen was uncultured baseline CD8+ T cells from peripheral blood mononuclear cells (PBMCs). These receptors were taken from a male donor with HIV.

This clone was recorded once. The chain has TRBV7-2 and TRBJ2-1; D call uncertain. The CDR3 sequence is 16 residues long. Per the germline V gene, CDR1 is SGHTA and CDR2 is FQGNSA. The V end lost 2 bases, the J end lost 4 bases, and 15 bases lay between the germline ends. The CDR3 protein is CASSLTFVGSYNEQFF. The CDR3 region has the DNA TGTGCCAGCAGCTTAACCTTTGTGGGGTCTTACAATGAGCAGTTCTTC. The whole variable domain, remainder taken from reference TRBV7-2 and TRBJ2-1, is GAGVSQSPSNKVTEKGKDVELRCDPISGHTALYWYRQSLGQGLEFLIYFQGNSAPDKSGLPSDRFSAERTGGSVSTLTIQRTQQEDSAVYLCASSLTFVGSYNEQFFGPGTRLTVL.

The rearrangement links TRBV13 to TRBJ2-1; the match to TRBD2 covers 12 bases. CDR3 length: 19 residues. Trimming cost V 0 bases and J 2 bases; bases outside gene matches: 8. CDR1 is PRHDT, CDR2 FYEKMQ, per germline (reference sequence). The CDR3 DNA is TGTGCCAGCAGCTTAGGCCCGCTGGCTAGCGGGGGGGCCTACAATGAGCAGTTCTTC. It translates to CASSLGPLASGGAYNEQFF.

V is TRBV5-4 and J is TRBJ1-1; unclear D gene. V lost 0 bases, J lost 6 bases, and 9 bases lay in between. Germline CDR1 and CDR2: SGHNT and YYREEE (reference sequence). CDR3 length: 13 residues. Here the CDR3 DNA reads TGTGCCAGCAGCTTGGCGGGGTTACCTGAAGCTTTCTTT. Amino acids: CASSLAGLPEAFF.

The V call is TRBV28, the J call TRBJ2-7; D perhaps matches TRBD2 (5 bases). Trimming cost V 7 bases and J 0 bases, with 19 bases left between them. This CDR3 comprises 16 residues. Germline V CDR1 and CDR2: MDHEN, SYDVKM. The DNA for the CDR3 is TGTGCCAGCACCGGAATCCGAGGGTCGGACTCCTACGAGCAGTACTTC. This translates into CASTGIRGSDSYEQYF.

This chain connects TRBV6-5 to TRBJ2-7, with D possibly TRBD2 on 5 matching bases. CDR1 and CDR2 (germline): MNHEY, SVGAGI. This CDR3 has 14 amino acids. V lost 9 bases, J lost 2 bases, and 17 bases lay in between. CDR3 loop: CASKARVGPYEQYF. CDR3 DNA: TGTGCCAGTAAAGCGAGGGTAGGGCCCTACGAGCAGTACTTC.

This clone was counted only a few times. The chain couples TRBV7-2 to TRBJ2-1; D is unresolved. V dropped 1 base and J dropped 4 bases, with 8 bases sitting between them. The CDR3 is 14 residues long. Per germline, CDR1 SGHTA and CDR2 FQGNSA. The CDR3 region is CASSLVLGYNEQFF. The DNA for the CDR3 is TGTGCCAGCAGCTTAGTCCTCGGGTACAATGAGCAGTTCTTC. Drawing the rest from reference TRBV7-2 and TRBJ2-1, the complete variable domain is GAGVSQSPSNKVTEKGKDVELRCDPISGHTALYWYRQSLGQGLEFLIYFQGNSAPDKSGLPSDRFSAERTGGSVSTLTIQRTQQEDSAVYLCASSLVLGYNEQFFGPGTRLTVL.

This chain connects TRBV28 to TRBJ2-5, with D possibly being TRBD1 or TRBD2 (6 bases each). Germline V gives CDR1 MDHEN, CDR2 SYDVKM. CDR3 length: 15 residues. Trimming took off 4 bases at V and 5 bases at J, with 17 bases between the two ends. Here the CDR3 DNA reads TGTGCCAGCAGTTCCCGACAAGGGGGGCTGGAGACCCAGTACTTC. Translated: CASSSRQGGLETQYF.

This clone was observed a few times. The chain carries TRBV27 and TRBJ2-5, with D perhaps matching TRBD2 (5 bases). CDR1 and CDR2 (germline): MNHEY, SMNVEV (reference sequence). This CDR3 is built from 15 residues. Between the trimmed V and J ends, which lost 6 bases and 2 bases, there was a span of 16 bases. Here the CDR3 DNA reads TGTGCCAGCAGCTCCGCCGGGATAGATCAAGAGACCCAGTACTTC. Residues: CASSSAGIDQETQYF.

The rearrangement joins TRBV6-5 to TRBJ2-3; 12 bases are a match to TRBD2. The V gene's germline CDR1 is MNHEY and CDR2 SVGAGI. Trimming at V came to 0 bases and at J to 3 bases, leaving 1 base not matched to a gene. The CDR3 spans 16 residues. The CDR3 DNA is TGTGCCAGCAGTTACTCGACTAGCGGGAGTACAGATACGCAGTATTTT. Its translation: CASSYSTSGSTDTQYF.

This chain links TRBV27 with TRBJ2-7; D is perhaps TRBD2 (6 bases). CDR3 size: 14 residues. Looked up from germline, CDR1 is MNHEY and CDR2 is SMNVEV (reference sequence). Trimming removed 5 bases from V and 2 bases from J, with 13 bases in between. In nucleotides, the CDR3 is TGTGCCAGCAGTCCCCTAGCGTCGCCCTACGAGCAGTACTTC. As protein: CASSPLASPYEQYF.

The rearrangement joins TRBV30 to TRBJ1-1; a possible D gene is TRBD1 (5 bases). CDR3 size: 12 residues. The V end lost 8 bases, the J end lost 4 bases, and 14 bases lay between the germline ends. Germline-derived CDR1 and CDR2 are GTSNPN and SVGIG (reference sequence). The CDR3 DNA follows: TGTGCCGGACGGGACCAGGCCACTGAAGCTTTCTTT. It codes for CAGRDQATEAFF.

The J gene is TRBJ1-1, the V gene TRBV27; D is uncertain. The V end was cut by 3 bases, the J end by 1 base, with 6 bases between. Germline V gene data show CDR1 as MNHEY and CDR2 as SMNVEV (reference sequence). This CDR3 has 13 amino acids. The CDR3, as DNA: TGTGCCAGCAGTTTCGATCCGAACACTGAAGCTTTCTTT. It is translated as CASSFDPNTEAFF.

The chain recombines TRBV4-3 with TRBJ1-6, with 7 bases that match TRBD1. This CDR3 has 15 residues. CDR1 and CDR2 (germline): LGHNA, YSLEER. V lost 2 bases to trimming and J lost 7 bases; unmatched junction nucleotides: 5. CDR3 sequence: CASSQLRDRNSPLHF. The CDR3 nucleotides are TGCGCCAGCAGCCAACTCCGGGACAGAAATTCACCCCTCCACTTT.

This clone was picked up many times. This chain connects TRBV18 to TRBJ2-3; TRBD1 aligns across 10 bases. Germline values: CDR1 KGHSH, CDR2 LQKENI. The ends lost 5 bases at V and 1 base at J; junction bases unmatched: 3. CDR3 size: 15 residues. The CDR3 reads CASSDRGRGTDTQYF. As DNA, the CDR3 is TGTGCCAGCTCAGACAGGGGGCGGGGCACAGATACGCAGTATTTT.

V gene TRBV28 combines with J gene TRBJ2-3, with unresolved D. Trimming took 5 bases from V and 2 from J, leaving 5 bases between them. The germline V gene has CDR1 MDHEN and CDR2 SYDVKM. The CDR3 is 12 residues long. In nucleotides, the CDR3 is TGTGCCAGCAGTCCGAACACAGATACGCAGTATTTT. Translating gives CASSPNTDTQYF.

J is TRBJ2-3 and V is TRBV6-5; 10 bases agree with TRBD2. This CDR3 comprises 14 residues. The germline V gene has CDR1 MNHEY and CDR2 SVGAGI. V dropped 2 bases and J dropped 5; count of bases not matched to a gene: 1. CDR3 region: CASSYGTSEDTQYF. CDR3 nucleotides: TGTGCCAGCAGTTACGGGACTAGCGAAGATACGCAGTATTTT.

This chain connects TRBV29-1 to TRBJ2-1; tentatively, D is TRBD1 (6 bases). The V gene lost 0 bases and the J gene lost 3 bases, with 12 bases spanning the gap. In germline, CDR1 is SQVTM, CDR2 ANQGSEA. This CDR3 has 15 amino acids. The CDR3 region has the DNA TGCAGCGTTGAAGAGGGGGCCAGGGTCTACAATGAGCAGTTCTTC. Translating gives CSVEEGARVYNEQFF.

The CDR3 reads CASTNPGLRGAYNEQFF. The CDR3 DNA follows: TGTGCCAGTACCAACCCAGGATTACGGGGGGCCTACAATGAGCAGTTCTTC. The chain joins TRBV19 to TRBJ2-1; TRBD2 matches at 7 bases. With V trimmed by 7 bases and J by 2 bases, 14 bases remained unmatched. CDR1 and CDR2 from the germline V gene are LNHDA and SQIVND (reference sequence). This CDR3 has 17 residues.

This sequence joins TRBV27 and TRBJ2-3; D might be TRBD2 (6 bases). V was pared by 6 bases and J by 1 base, with 8 bases between. Germline V gives CDR1 MNHEY, CDR2 SMNVEV (reference sequence). The CDR3 totals 13 residues. CDR3 loop: CASRPSGTDTQYF. DNA of the CDR3: TGTGCCAGCAGGCCTAGCGGCACAGATACGCAGTATTTT.

This CDR3 is CASSPTSVSYEQYF. The DNA of the CDR3 is TGTGCCAGCAGCCCGACTAGCGTATCCTACGAGCAGTACTTC. V usage is TRBV5-5 and J usage is TRBJ2-7; TRBD2 matches 8 bases. Trimming took 4 bases from V and 1 from J; bases not matched to a gene: 4. This CDR3 comprises 14 residues. Germline CDR1 SGHKS, CDR2 YYEKEE (reference sequence).

This clone was counted only a few times. The chain couples TRBV9 to TRBJ2-2; 8 bases are shared with TRBD1. Trimming removed 3 bases from V and 1 base from J; junction bases left unmatched: 2. Germline lookup yields CDR1 SGDLS and CDR2 YYNGEE. The CDR3 spans 15 residues. CDR3 loop: CASSGGTGNTGELFF. CDR3 nucleotide sequence: TGTGCCAGCAGCGGGGGGACAGGGAACACCGGGGAGCTGTTTTTT.

This clone was observed a few times. V gene TRBV27 combines with J gene TRBJ2-7; 8 bases fit TRBD1. V was pared by 2 bases and J by 7 bases, with 10 bases of the junction left unmatched. Germline CDR1 is MNHEY and CDR2 is SMNVEV (reference sequence). The CDR3 runs to 15 residues. The CDR3 loop is CASSLGDRTHREQYF. In nucleotides, the CDR3 is TGTGCCAGCAGTTTAGGGGACAGGACCCACAGGGAGCAGTACTTC.

This clone was seen ten or more times. This chain links TRBV4-1 with TRBJ2-7; D call uncertain. The CDR3 runs 15 residues. V dropped 0 bases and J dropped 2 bases, with 11 bases sitting between them. From germline, CDR1 is MGHRA and CDR2 YSYEKL. CDR3 residues: CASSQDSSSPYEQYF. The CDR3, as DNA: TGCGCCAGCAGCCAAGATTCGAGTTCCCCCTACGAGCAGTACTTC.

This clone turned up a few times. CDR3 sequence: CSARSLHEQYF. In nucleotides, the CDR3 is TGCAGTGCCAGGTCTTTACACGAGCAGTACTTC. The chain employs TRBV20-1 and TRBJ2-7; D ambiguous. Germline V gene data show CDR1 as DFQATT and CDR2 as SNEGSKA (reference sequence). Trimming took 6 bases from V and 5 from J, leaving 11 bases between them. The CDR3 is 11 residues long.

The rearrangement uses TRBV25-1 and TRBJ2-7; a weak D match, TRBD1 (5 bases). The CDR3 runs 15 residues. V was pared by 2 bases and J by 3 bases, with 14 bases between. Looked up from germline, CDR1 is MGHDK and CDR2 is SYGVNS. CDR3 nucleotides: TGTGCCAGCAGTGAACCAGGACAAGGAAGCTACGAGCAGTACTTC. It translates to CASSEPGQGSYEQYF.

This clone came up once. V gene TRBV28 combines with J gene TRBJ2-1; 15 bases match TRBD2. The CDR3 loop spans 16 amino acids. Germline V gene lookup returns CDR1 MDHEN and CDR2 SYDVKM. With V trimmed by 6 bases and J by 2 bases, 2 bases remained unmatched. The CDR3 nucleotides read TGTGCCAGCAGATGGACTAGCGGGAGGGCCTACAATGAGCAGTTCTTC. This sequence encodes CASRWTSGRAYNEQFF.

This chain joins TRBV29-1 and TRBJ2-7; 10 nucleotides align to TRBD1. V lost 6 bases to trimming and J lost 2 bases; unmatched junction nucleotides: 4. Germline V gene sequence: CDR1 SQVTM, CDR2 ANQGSEA. The CDR3 is 13 residues long. The DNA for the CDR3 is TGCAGCGTCCCCGGGACAGGGGCCTACGAGCAGTACTTC. Amino acids: CSVPGTGAYEQYF.

The rearrangement links TRBV5-4 to TRBJ2-7, with D perhaps TRBD1 or TRBD2 (5 bases each). Germline V lookup: CDR1 SGHNT, CDR2 YYREEE (reference sequence). The CDR3 is made up of 13 amino acids. V was cut by 2 bases and J by 7 bases, with 13 bases left in between. The DNA of the CDR3 is TGTGCCAGCAGCTTTGGGGGTTTCGGGGAGCAGTACTTC. Residues: CASSFGGFGEQYF.

This chain uses TRBV5-1 with TRBJ2-1; 9 nucleotides match TRBD1. The V segment lost 3 bases and the J segment 7 bases; nucleotides outside the gene matches: 5. CDR3 length: 14 residues. CDR1 SGHRS and CDR2 YFSETQ come from the germline V gene. The CDR3 coding sequence is TGCGCCAGCAGCTCCTTGGACAGGGGAAATGAGCAGTTCTTC. It specifies CASSSLDRGNEQFF.